These 2 T cell receptor beta chains came from one sample sequenced in a study of cytomegalovirus exposure and HLA in healthy donors. In the PCR, 60 Vbeta and 13 Jbeta primers were used. Method: immunoSEQ multiplex PCR; TCRdb's copy keeps in-frame clones and lacks some. This table has under 85,000 clones, under 80% appearing once. Sequencing used PBMCs. The source is a man aged 40-50 years in good health and CMV-seronegative.

In this sample, this clone turned up a few times. The V and J genes are TRBV6-5 and TRBJ2-7; a weak D match, TRBD1 (5 bases). The V gene lost 5 bases and the J gene lost 6 bases, with 14 bases spanning the gap. Germline CDR1 is MNHEY and CDR2 is SVGAGI. The CDR3 length is 13 residues. The CDR3 sequence: CASSGWQGSEQYF. CDR3 nucleotides: TGTGCCAGCAGTGGGTGGCAGGGTAGCGAGCAGTACTTC.

The chain is built from TRBV6-1 and TRBJ2-3; 7 bases match TRBD2. Trimming cost V 6 bases and J 6 bases; bases outside gene matches: 12. Germline CDR1 and CDR2: MNHNS and SASEGT. The CDR3 extends over 15 amino acids. CDR3 loop: CASRPSTSWGDTQYF. CDR3 in DNA: TGTGCCAGCAGACCCTCGACTAGCTGGGGGGATACGCAGTATTTT.